The entry that follows covers one TCR beta chain sequence. The antigen is undetermined. The V segment lost 0 bases and the J segment 1 base; nucleotides outside the gene matches: 7. The CDR3 contains 18 residues. Per germline, CDR1 SGHTS and CDR2 YDEGEE. This specimen belongs to a study of cytomegalovirus exposure and HLA in healthy donors. Broader study findings: When analyzed later, the rates of TCR association showed variation by HLA locus, with DRB1 the most and HLA-C the fewest.

PCR employed 60 Vbeta and 13 Jbeta primers. TCRdb's table, derived via immunoSEQ multiplex PCR, lists solely in-frame clones and lacks some. The sample carries about 36,000 clones, 60% to 75% recorded once. The sequencing sample was made of PBMCs. The TCR originated in a young man in good health and CMV-seronegative. The chain has TRBV5-8 and TRBJ2-3, with 11 bases matching TRBD1. As DNA, the CDR3 is TGTGCCAGCAGCTTGGGGACAGGGGGCGGCGGGGGCACAGATACGCAGTATTTT. Translating it yields CASSLGTGGGGGTDTQYF.